These 2 T cell receptor beta chains originate from one sample sequenced in a study of vaccination effects on CD4 cells after COVID-19. No antigens are known for them. TCRdb's table, derived via immunoSEQ multiplex PCR, lists solely in-frame clones and lacks some. The table has 20,000 to 25,000 clones, approximately 70% seen once. Antigen-specific CD4+ T cells were expanded (with viral peptide pools) by the ViraFEST assay ahead of sequencing. Having been cultured for roughly 10 days, the cells underwent CD4+ T cell isolation. Participants got two doses of BNT162b2 or mRNA-1273 vaccine. The input for sequencing was CD4+ T cells from PBMCs cultured with SARS-CoV-2 spike peptides, taken after COVID-19 vaccination. The receptors shown here come from a human donor who received a COVID-19 vaccine.

In DNA, the CDR3 is TGCGCCAGCACGTACCGGACAGGGGGGTCGAACACTGAAGCTTTCTTT. It translates to CASTYRTGGSNTEAFF. The chain employs TRBV4-1 and TRBJ1-1, with 10 bases matching TRBD1. V trimming: 7 bases; J trimming: 1 base; junction bases outside the gene matches: 9. This CDR3 spans 16 amino acids. The germline V gene encodes CDR1 MGHRA and CDR2 YSYEKL.

The gene calls are TRBV24-1 and TRBJ2-4, with TRBD1 identical over 7 bases. Germline CDR1 KGHDR, CDR2 SFDVKD. CDR3 length: 19 residues. Trimming removed 4 bases from V and 0 bases from J; junction bases left unmatched: 14. CDR3 sequence: CATSDHTTGKHLAKNIQYF. The DNA for the CDR3 is TGTGCCACCAGTGACCATACGACAGGGAAACATTTAGCCAAAAACATTCAGTACTTC.